Listed here are 8 T cell receptor beta chains from one sample, sequenced in a study of blood T cell repertoires in COVID-19 (dated by TCRdb to between 2020 and 2021). Library generation was performed with the immunoSEQ multiplex PCR assay. TCRdb's version of the immuneACCESS table is confined to in-frame rearrangements and falls short of the full clone set. An unresolved V gene accounts for under half of the shortfall where checked; the remainder is of unknown origin. In all, the sample holds some 200,000 clones, and about four fifths of those were seen once. Of the sample, 11% is held by the ten largest clones. The sample was peripheral blood. These receptors were collected from a woman aged 40 to 50 with COVID-19, enrolled during active disease.

The V call is TRBV21-1, the J call TRBJ2-1; the D call TRBD2 from the table was never checked on the DNA. TRBV21-1 is a documented pseudogene. The CDR3 is made up of 19 amino acids. The CDR3 nucleotides read TGTGCCAGCAGCAAATGCCCTAGCGGGGGGCCGAGCTCCTACAATGAGCAGTTCTTC. Translated, it gives CASSKCPSGGPSSYNEQFF.

In its sample, this clone was seen a few times. The chain combines TRBV3-1 (or the pseudogene TRBV3-2) with TRBJ1-5; maybe TRBD1 (6 bases). The CDR3 covers 16 residues. The germline V gene encodes CDR1 LGHDT and CDR2 YNNKEL (reference sequence). Between the trimmed V and J ends, which lost 0 bases and 6 bases, there was a span of 15 bases. The CDR3 sequence: CASSQDGGRASQPQHF. The CDR3, as DNA: TGTGCCAGCAGCCAAGATGGGGGCAGGGCGTCTCAGCCCCAGCATTTT.

This chain joins TRBV5-6 and TRBJ1-1; no firm D call. From germline, CDR1 is SGHDT and CDR2 YYEEEE. The ends were cut back, 4 bases at V and 11 bases at J, with 18 bases in the middle. This CDR3 comprises 13 residues. This chain's CDR3 is CASSKQVPVVAFF. The CDR3, as DNA: TGTGCCAGCAGCAAGCAGGTTCCGGTTGTGGCTTTCTTT.

The chain links TRBV19 to TRBJ2-1; D unresolved. The CDR3 consists of 13 residues. CDR1 is LNHDA, CDR2 SQIVND, per germline (reference sequence). V was pared by 1 base and J by 6 bases, with 7 bases between. The CDR3 DNA sequence: TGTGCCAGTAGTATAGGCGCAGGCAATGAGCAGTTCTTC. Amino acid sequence: CASSIGAGNEQFF.

This clone was found once. This chain connects TRBV9 to TRBJ2-5; the D gene is possibly TRBD2 (6 bases). V was shortened by 3 bases and J by 5 bases, with 14 bases between the two germline ends. From germline, CDR1 is SGDLS and CDR2 YYNGEE. This CDR3 is 14 amino acids long. DNA for the CDR3: TGTGCCAGCAGCGCATGGGAGGTTGGGGAGACCCAGTACTTC. Translated: CASSAWEVGETQYF.

This clone is a singleton in its sample. J is TRBJ2-2 and V is TRBV10-3; TRBD1 is a possible D gene (6 bases). This CDR3 is 12 amino acids long. The V and J ends lost 8 bases and 4 bases respectively, with 8 bases between them. CDR1 ENHRY and CDR2 SYGVKD come from the germline V gene. The CDR3 DNA follows: TGTGCCATCTCAGGGGTCACCGGGGAGCTGTTTTTT. Translation gives CAISGVTGELFF.

The chain recombines TRBV6-6 with TRBJ1-6; D may be TRBD1 (6 bases). This CDR3 has 14 residues. Trimming took 0 bases from V and 7 from J, leaving 7 bases between them. Germline CDR1 is MNHNY and CDR2 is SVGAGI (reference sequence). CDR3 residues: CASSYSGGNSPLHF. CDR3 nucleotide sequence: TGTGCCAGCAGTTACTCAGGGGGAAATTCACCCCTCCACTTT.

The V call is TRBV9, the J call TRBJ1-1; D is undetermined. The germline V gene has CDR1 SGDLS and CDR2 YYNGEE. Trimming cost V 0 bases and J 0 bases, with 6 bases left between them. This CDR3 has 14 residues. For the CDR3, the DNA is TGTGCCAGCAGCGTAGCCGCGGTGAACACTGAAGCTTTCTTT. Protein product: CASSVAAVNTEAFF.